The 27 T cell receptor beta chains below come from one sample, sequenced in a study of blood T cell repertoires in COVID-19. Produced via immunoSEQ multiplex PCR; TCRdb's table is partial and in-frame only. The sample gives tens of thousands of clones, approximately 76% of which show up once; roughly 15% is in the top ten. Material: peripheral blood. These receptors were taken from a man in his 70s with active or convalescent COVID-19.

The chain is built from TRBV29-1 and TRBJ2-4; tentative D call: TRBD1 (5 bases). Germline CDR1 reads SQVTM; CDR2 reads ANQGSEA. Trimming left V 6 bases short and J 3 bases short, with 9 bases between. The CDR3 extends over 12 amino acids. Here the CDR3 reads CSVADSKNIQYF. The CDR3 coding sequence is TGCAGCGTCGCCGACAGCAAAAACATTCAGTACTTC.

This clone appeared a single time. The chain uses TRBV5-4 and TRBJ2-2; no clear D gene. CDR1 and CDR2 (germline): SGHNT, YYREEE (reference sequence). This CDR3 region has 14 residues. Trimming pared 3 bases from V and 4 bases from J, leaving 10 bases between. The CDR3 DNA is TGTGCCAGCAGCTCTCCCTCTCGCACCGGGGAGCTGTTTTTT. Amino acid sequence: CASSSPSRTGELFF.

The J gene is TRBJ2-5, the V gene TRBV11-2; perhaps TRBD2 as D (5 bases). CDR3 size: 13 residues. Trimming removed 5 bases at V and 4 bases at J, with 11 bases between. The germline V gene encodes CDR1 SGHAT and CDR2 FQNNGV. Here the CDR3 DNA reads TGTGCCAGCAGCCCCCCCGGGGTAGAGACCCAGTACTTC. Its translation is CASSPPGVETQYF.

The V and J genes are TRBV6-5 and TRBJ2-4, with D tentatively TRBD1 (6 bases). Between the trimmed V and J ends, which lost 4 bases and 7 bases, there was a span of 11 bases. Looked up from germline, CDR1 is MNHEY and CDR2 is SVGAGI. The CDR3 length is 13 residues. The CDR3 nucleotides are TGTGCCAGCAGTTCCGACAGGTGGAACATTCAGTACTTC. Translated: CASSSDRWNIQYF.

The table lists this clone with a count of one. CDR3 coding DNA: TGCGCCACCGCTGACTCTCGAAATCAGCCCCAGCATTTT. Protein product: CATADSRNQPQHF. This rearrangement joins TRBV10-2 to TRBJ1-5; D gene unclear. The V gene's germline CDR1 is WSHSY and CDR2 SAAADI. CDR3 length: 13 amino acids. V lost 10 bases and J 4 bases, leaving 14 bases between the germline ends.

The CDR3 protein is CASSTVPGVQDTQYF. CDR3 bases: TGTGCCAGCAGCACGGTCCCCGGGGTGCAGGATACGCAGTATTTT. The chain links TRBV11-2 to TRBJ2-3; the D gene is possibly TRBD2 (5 bases). From germline, CDR1 is SGHAT and CDR2 FQNNGV. The CDR3 runs to 15 residues. The V end was cut by 5 bases, the J end by 6 bases, with 18 bases between.

J is TRBJ2-3 and V is TRBV5-1; a weak D match, TRBD2 (5 bases). The CDR3 extends over 14 amino acids. The V end was cut by 7 bases, the J end by 6 bases, with 18 bases between. Germline V lookup: CDR1 SGHRS, CDR2 YFSETQ. As DNA, the CDR3 is TGCGCCAGCCATTCAGACCTAGCCGGTGATACGCAGTATTTT. Translation: CASHSDLAGDTQYF.

The V and J genes are TRBV4-1 and TRBJ1-4; D not resolved. The CDR3 consists of 16 residues. Per the germline V gene, CDR1 is MGHRA and CDR2 is YSYEKL. V shed 7 bases and J shed 5 bases, with 20 bases lying between them. In nucleotides, the CDR3 is TGCGCCAGCAACTACCCGGGTGCCAGCCGAAATGAAAAACTGTTTTTT. It translates to CASNYPGASRNEKLFF.

This clone showed up just a few times. The chain has TRBV6-1 and TRBJ2-3; possible D gene TRBD1, 6 bases. The CDR3 is made up of 16 amino acids. Per germline, CDR1 MNHNS and CDR2 SASEGT. V gave up 2 bases and J gave up 3 bases, with 15 bases separating them. In DNA form, the CDR3 reads TGTGCCAGCAGTGAAAAAAGGACAGTGGCTACAGATACGCAGTATTTT. It codes for CASSEKRTVATDTQYF.

V is TRBV18 and J is TRBJ2-7, with D possibly matching TRBD2 (5 bases). V lost 3 bases to trimming and J lost 1 base, with 16 bases between them. The germline V gene encodes CDR1 KGHSH and CDR2 LQKENI. This CDR3 region has 16 residues. CDR3 protein: CASSPPGGGPSYEQYF. In DNA, the CDR3 is TGTGCCAGCTCACCTCCTGGTGGAGGTCCTTCCTACGAGCAGTACTTC.

The genes are TRBV4-1 and TRBJ2-1; TRBD2 might be the D (6 bases). Looked up from germline, CDR1 is MGHRA and CDR2 is YSYEKL. There are 14 residues in the CDR3. The V end lost 0 bases, the J end lost 9 bases, and 12 bases lay between the germline ends. The chain's CDR3 is CASSQDAGRGEQFF. The DNA of the CDR3 is TGCGCCAGCAGCCAAGATGCGGGGAGAGGTGAGCAGTTCTTC.

The gene calls are TRBV27 and TRBJ2-5, with a weak D call TRBD2 (6 bases). CDR1 and CDR2 (germline): MNHEY, SMNVEV (reference sequence). V lost 4 bases, J lost 5 bases, and 17 bases lay in between. This CDR3 contains 15 residues. The CDR3 DNA follows: TGTGCCAGCAGTTACACGGGACTCCAAGCGGAGACCCAGTACTTC. This gives the protein CASSYTGLQAETQYF.

A single count supports this clone. The chain has TRBV5-1 and TRBJ1-3; no definite D call. V was clipped by 0 bases and J by 0 bases, with 13 bases between them. The V gene's germline CDR1 is SGHRS and CDR2 YFSETQ. The CDR3 loop spans 17 amino acids. In nucleotides, the CDR3 is TGCGCCAGCAGCTTGGCCCCCGGTACTAGCTCTGGAAACACCATATATTTT. Residues: CASSLAPGTSSGNTIYF.

This chain joins TRBV30 and TRBJ2-3, with 14 bases matching TRBD2. The CDR3 length is 16 residues. The trim removed 8 bases at V and 5 bases at J, leaving 12 bases unmatched. CDR1 and CDR2 (germline): GTSNPN, SVGIG (reference sequence). The CDR3 here is CATASGTSGGRDTQYF. The CDR3 DNA is TGTGCCACCGCATCCGGGACTAGCGGGGGCAGAGATACGCAGTATTTT.

This clone appeared once. For the CDR3, the DNA is TGTGCCAGTAGTATTCAGGGAGGCGCCTACGAGCAGTACTTC. It translates to CASSIQGGAYEQYF. This chain connects TRBV19 to TRBJ2-7, with D possibly TRBD2 on 6 matching bases. This CDR3 has 14 amino acids. Per the germline V gene, CDR1 is LNHDA and CDR2 is SQIVND (reference sequence). V was trimmed by 3 bases and J by 2 bases, leaving 11 bases between them. The full variable domain, its missing parts supplied by reference TRBV19 and TRBJ2-7, is DGGITQSPKYLFRKEGQNVTLSCEQNLNHDAMYWYRQDPGQGLRLIYYSQIVNDFQKGDIAEGYSVSREKKESFPLTVTSAQKNPTAFYLCASSIQGGAYEQYFGPGTRLTVT.

The chain carries TRBV4-2 and TRBJ2-2; weak D call: TRBD2 (6 bases). Germline CDR1 LGHNA, CDR2 YNFKEQ. This CDR3 has 17 residues. V lost 2 bases and J 1 base, leaving 14 bases between the germline ends. DNA of the CDR3: TGTGCCAGCAGCCAAACCGCTGGCGGGAAGAACACCGGGGAGCTGTTTTTT. Translation: CASSQTAGGKNTGELFF.

This clone occurred a few times. This rearrangement joins TRBV29-1 to TRBJ1-1; TRBD1 is a possible D gene (5 bases). The V gene lost 6 bases and the J gene lost 5 bases, with 16 bases spanning the gap. CDR3 length: 13 residues. Germline CDR1 and CDR2: SQVTM and ANQGSEA. CDR3 region: CSVTTGGWTEAFF. In DNA, the CDR3 is TGCAGCGTAACCACGGGGGGGTGGACTGAAGCTTTCTTT. The variable domain in full, completed from reference TRBV29-1 and TRBJ1-1, reads SAVISQKPSRDICQRGTSLTIQCQVDSQVTMMFWYRQQPGQSLTLIATANQGSEATYESGFVIDKFPISRPNLTFSTLTVSNMSPEDSSIYLCSVTTGGWTEAFFGQGTRLTVV.

V and J are TRBV2 and TRBJ2-7; TRBD2 aligns across 15 bases. J gave up 8 bases and V 4 bases, and 3 bases lay outside the gene matches. CDR1 and CDR2 (germline): SNHLY, FYNNEI. CDR3 size: 14 residues. CDR3 residues: CASSVGTSGGKQYF. In DNA, the CDR3 is TGTGCCAGCAGTGTCGGGACTAGCGGGGGGAAGCAGTACTTC.

V is TRBV4-1 and J is TRBJ1-1; no clear D. The CDR3 has 12 residues. CDR1 MGHRA and CDR2 YSYEKL come from the germline V gene. V was cut by 3 bases and J by 7 bases, with 9 bases left in between. CDR3 in DNA: TGCGCCAGCAGCCACGGACGGGGTGAAGCTTTCTTT. Translating gives CASSHGRGEAFF.

The gene calls are TRBV12-3 or TRBV12-4 and TRBJ1-2, with 9 positions matching TRBD1. V gave up 1 base and J gave up 7 bases; unmatched junction bases: 1. The CDR3 totals 13 residues. The chain's CDR3 is CASSLDRGLGYTF. CDR3 bases: TGTGCCAGCAGTTTAGACAGGGGGCTTGGCTACACCTTC.

The chain employs TRBV12-3 or TRBV12-4 and TRBJ2-5; D unclear. Trimming removed 1 base from V and 7 bases from J, with 7 bases in between. The CDR3 loop spans 12 amino acids. Written as DNA, the CDR3 is TGTGCCAGCAGTTTAGACGGTGGGACCCAGTACTTC. Its translation: CASSLDGGTQYF.

The chain joins TRBV6-6 to TRBJ2-2; 7 bases agree with TRBD1. This CDR3 has 17 residues. Trimming at V came to 5 bases and at J to 3 bases, leaving 12 bases not matched to a gene. Germline values: CDR1 MNHNY, CDR2 SVGAGI (reference sequence). The CDR3 DNA is TGTGCCAGCAGTCCCAGAAGAGGGGGCTATGACACCGGGGAGCTGTTTTTT. Translated, it gives CASSPRRGGYDTGELFF.

This clone was picked up a small number of times. The chain carries TRBV4-1 and TRBJ1-5; the D gene is possibly TRBD1 (5 bases). Looked up from germline, CDR1 is MGHRA and CDR2 is YSYEKL. Deletions cut 0 bases from V and 4 bases from J, with 10 bases between. This CDR3 has 15 residues. The CDR3 DNA follows: TGCGCCAGCAGCCAAGATGGGGGGGAGAATCAGCCCCAGCATTTT. This gives the protein CASSQDGGENQPQHF.

V usage is TRBV5-1 and J usage is TRBJ1-4; weak D call: TRBD1 (6 bases). This CDR3 has 15 amino acids. The ends were cut back, 4 bases at V and 4 bases at J, with 14 bases in the middle. Germline V gene lookup returns CDR1 SGHRS and CDR2 YFSETQ. CDR3 nucleotides: TGCGCCAGCAGCCAGGGACAACCTCATAATGAAAAACTGTTTTTT. Protein product: CASSQGQPHNEKLFF. The entire variable domain, with the rest obtained from reference TRBV5-1 and TRBJ1-4, is as follows: KAGVTQTPRYLIKTRGQQVTLSCSPISGHRSVSWYQQTPGQGLQFLFEYFSETQRNKGNFPGRFSGRQFSNSRSEMNVSTLELGDSALYLCASSQGQPHNEKLFFGSGTQLSVL.

This chain links TRBV20-1 with TRBJ2-1; D remains unclear. Germline V gene sequence: CDR1 DFQATT, CDR2 SNEGSKA (reference sequence). Trimming took off 4 bases at V and 4 bases at J, with 5 bases between the two ends. The CDR3 contains 11 residues. This CDR3 is CSATNYNEQFF. As DNA, the CDR3 is TGCAGTGCTACTAATTACAATGAGCAGTTCTTC.

The chain uses TRBV6-1 and TRBJ2-5; 11 nucleotides align to TRBD2. J was trimmed by 1 base and V by 2 bases; bases with no gene match: 0. Germline assignment: CDR1 MNHNS and CDR2 SASEGT. The CDR3 runs 15 residues. CDR3 bases: TGTGCCAGCAGTGAACTAGCGGGGGGCCAAGAGACCCAGTACTTC. Protein product: CASSELAGGQETQYF.

The chain has TRBV7-6 and TRBJ1-1; TRBD1 is a possible D gene (5 bases). This CDR3 is built from 17 residues. Germline CDR1 reads SGHVS; CDR2 reads FNYEAQ. V was pared by 6 bases and J by 1 base, with 21 bases between. Here the CDR3 DNA reads TGTGCCAGCAGACCAACCCCCGACAGCGGGGGGAACACTGAAGCTTTCTTT. Translated, it gives CASRPTPDSGGNTEAFF. The whole variable domain, remainder taken from reference TRBV7-6 and TRBJ1-1, is GAGVSQSPRYKVTKRGQDVALRCDPISGHVSLYWYRQALGQGPEFLTYFNYEAQQDKSGLPNDRFSAERPEGSISTLTIQRTEQRDSAMYRCASRPTPDSGGNTEAFFGQGTRLTVV.